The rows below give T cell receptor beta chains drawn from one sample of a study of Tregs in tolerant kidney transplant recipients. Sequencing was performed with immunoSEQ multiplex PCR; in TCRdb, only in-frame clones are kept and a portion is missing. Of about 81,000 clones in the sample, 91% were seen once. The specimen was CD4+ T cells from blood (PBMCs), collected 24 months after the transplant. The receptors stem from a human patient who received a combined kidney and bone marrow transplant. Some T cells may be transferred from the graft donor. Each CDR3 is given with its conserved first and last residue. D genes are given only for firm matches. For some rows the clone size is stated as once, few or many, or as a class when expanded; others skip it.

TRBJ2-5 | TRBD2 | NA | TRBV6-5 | TGTGCCAGCAGTTTACTAGCGGGGGGGCCCCAAGAGACCCAGTACTTC | CASSLLAGGPQETQYF
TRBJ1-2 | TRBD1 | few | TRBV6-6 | TGTGCCAGCAGCAAAACAGGGGGCGTAGGCTACACCTTC | CASSKTGGVGYTF
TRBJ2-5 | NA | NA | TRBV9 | TGTGCCAGCAGCGTGTCAGGAATTTTGGAGACCCAGTACTTC | CASSVSGILETQYF
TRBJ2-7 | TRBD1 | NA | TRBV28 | TGTGCCAGCAGTCGGCCGGCCGGGACAGGGCCCCACGAGCAGTACTTC | CASSRPAGTGPHEQYF
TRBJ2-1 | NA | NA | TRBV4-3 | TGCGCCAGCAGCCAAAGGGGTATCAGGGGCGTCCACAATGAGCAGTTCTTC | CASSQRGIRGVHNEQFF
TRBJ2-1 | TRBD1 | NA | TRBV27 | TGTGCCAGCAGTTTAAGGACAGGCCCCACCTATGAGCAGTTCTTC | CASSLRTGPTYEQFF
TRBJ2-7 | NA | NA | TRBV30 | TGTGCCTGGAAGAAGAGGATCAGGGGTAGGCTTTTGGACTACGAGCAGTACTTC | CAWKKRIRGRLLDYEQYF
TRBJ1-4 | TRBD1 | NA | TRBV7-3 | TGTGCCAGCTGTGGACAGGGGGGAGAAAAACTGTTTTTT | CASCGQGGEKLFF
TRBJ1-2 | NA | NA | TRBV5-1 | TGCGCCAGCAGCTTCGACGCCGGGGGGCTCGACTATGGCTACACCTTC | CASSFDAGGLDYGYTF
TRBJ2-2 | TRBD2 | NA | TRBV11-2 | TGTGCCAGCAGCTCAGCGGGGGCACCCACCGGGGAGCTGTTTTTT | CASSSAGAPTGELFF
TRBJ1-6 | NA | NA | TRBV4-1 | TGCGCCAGCAGCCCCCGGACTGCATCAAGCTCCTATAATTCCCCCCTCCACTTT | CASSPRTASSSYNSPLHF
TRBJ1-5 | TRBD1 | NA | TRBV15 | TGTGCCACCAGCAGAGGACAGGGGATGGGTAATCAGCCCCAGCATTTT | CATSRGQGMGNQPQHF
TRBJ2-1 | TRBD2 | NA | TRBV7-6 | TGTGCCAGCAGCTTTCGACTAGCGGGCTCCTACAATGAGCAGTTCTTC | CASSFRLAGSYNEQFF
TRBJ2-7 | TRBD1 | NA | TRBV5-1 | TGCGCCAGCAGACGAGGGGACAGAGCAAGGCAAAGCTCCTACGAGCAGTACTTC | CASRRGDRARQSSYEQYF
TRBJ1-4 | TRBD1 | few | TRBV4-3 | TGCGCCAGCAGCCAAGAATGGAGAGGGGGCGGAAAACTGTTTTTT | CASSQEWRGGGKLFF
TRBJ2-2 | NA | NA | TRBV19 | TGTGCCAGTAGTTCCCAGCGGGTCGGGGAGCTGTTTTTT | CASSSQRVGELFF
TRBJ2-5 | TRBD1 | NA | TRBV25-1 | TGTGCCAGCAGTGATAGACAGGGTCGCGAGACCCAGTACTTC | CASSDRQGRETQYF
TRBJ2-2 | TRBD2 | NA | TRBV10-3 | TGTGCCATCAGTCGGACTAGCGGGAAGGCGGCCGGGGAGCTGTTTTTT | CAISRTSGKAAGELFF
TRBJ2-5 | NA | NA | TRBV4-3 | TGCGCCAGCAGCCGTCAGGGGTTAGGGCAAGAGACCCAGTACTTC | CASSRQGLGQETQYF
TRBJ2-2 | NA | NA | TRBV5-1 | TGCGCCAGCAGCTTGGTTTTCTGGGGGGGCGCGGACACCGGGGAGCTGTTTTTT | CASSLVFWGGADTGELFF
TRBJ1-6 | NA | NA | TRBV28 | TGTGCCAGCAGGAGCGTAAATTCCCCCCTCCACTTT | CASRSVNSPLHF
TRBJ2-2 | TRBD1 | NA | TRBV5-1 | TGCGCCAGCAGCTCCCCAGGGGGTCTGAGCACCGGGGAGCTGTTTTTT | CASSSPGGLSTGELFF
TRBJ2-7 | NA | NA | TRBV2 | TGTGCCAGCACAGGATTGAAAACCTACGAGCAGTACTTC | CASTGLKTYEQYF
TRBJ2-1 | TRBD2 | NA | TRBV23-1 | TGCGCCAGCACGGGGACTAAGCAGTTCTTC | CASTGTKQFF
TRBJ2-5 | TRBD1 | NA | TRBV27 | TGTGCCAGCAGCCGGGGACAGCAAGAGACCCAGTACTTC | CASSRGQQETQYF
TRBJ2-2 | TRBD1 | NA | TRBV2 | TGTGCCAGCAGTCCGGGACAGGGCGGCACCGGGGAGCTGTTTTTT | CASSPGQGGTGELFF
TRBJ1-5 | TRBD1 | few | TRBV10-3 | TGTGCCACTGGGACAGGGGAGACACAGCCCCAGCATTTT | CATGTGETQPQHF
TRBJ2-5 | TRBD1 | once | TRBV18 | TGTGCCAGCTCACCGGGACAGGGGGCCGGGGAGACCCAGTACTTC | CASSPGQGAGETQYF
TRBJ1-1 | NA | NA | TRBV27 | TGTGCCAGCAGTTACCGGTTGGGCACTGAAGCCTTCTTT | CASSYRLGTEAFF
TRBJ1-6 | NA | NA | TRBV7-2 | TGTGCCAGCAGTTACCGGACACCCTATAATTCCCCCCTCCACTTT | CASSYRTPYNSPLHF
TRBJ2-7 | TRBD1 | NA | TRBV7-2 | TGTGCCAGCAGCTTAGAGGGGGGACAGGGATTTCGGTACGAGCAGTACTTC | CASSLEGGQGFRYEQYF
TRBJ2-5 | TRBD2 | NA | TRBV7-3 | TGTGCCAGCAGCCCGGGGATGACTAGCGGGGAGACCCAGTACTTC | CASSPGMTSGETQYF
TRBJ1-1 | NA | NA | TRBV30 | TGTGCCTGGACCGTCCTGAACACTGAAGCTTTCTTT | CAWTVLNTEAFF
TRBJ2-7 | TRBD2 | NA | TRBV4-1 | TGCGCCAGCAGCCCCCTAACTAGCGGGAGGGGAGGCGAGCAGTACTTC | CASSPLTSGRGGEQYF
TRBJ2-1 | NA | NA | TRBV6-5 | TGTGCCAGTAAAGGAACTAGCTTAGGAGGTAATGAGCAGTTCTTC | CASKGTSLGGNEQFF
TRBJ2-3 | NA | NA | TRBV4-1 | TGCGCCAGCAGCCAAGTCAGGGATACGCAGTATTTT | CASSQVRDTQYF
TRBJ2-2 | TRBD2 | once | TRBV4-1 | TGCGCCAGCAGCCATACCGACCTAACCTTAGCGGGAACGAACACCGGGGAGCTGTTTTTT | CASSHTDLTLAGTNTGELFF
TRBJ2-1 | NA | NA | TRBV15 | TGTGCCACCAGCAGAGATCTGAGGAGTGAGCAGTTCTTC | CATSRDLRSEQFF
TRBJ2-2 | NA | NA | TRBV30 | TGTGCCTGGAGTGTACAGGGCACCGGGGAGCTGTTTTTT | CAWSVQGTGELFF
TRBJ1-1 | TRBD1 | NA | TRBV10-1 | TGCGCCAGCCGACAGGGCTTGAACACTGAAGCTTTCTTT | CASRQGLNTEAFF